This TCR beta chain was retrieved from a study of blood T cell repertoires in COVID-19. Study context: Samples came from the United States, Italy and Spain, spanning acute and convalescent COVID-19. Sources were T cells, B-cell-depleted T cells, or PBMCs; the material itself was cDNA or gDNA.

Authors' analysis steps: Counts of nucleated cells, estimated from reference gene primer amplification, were obtained. Assay used: immunoSEQ multiplex PCR; TCRdb lists only in-frame clones, some missing. V and J calls and clone size come straight from that table; D and trimming were deduced from the DNA. The repertoire holds about 72,000 clones, with about 88% as singletons. Germline loops: CDR1 SGHAT, CDR2 FQNNGV. This CDR3 contains 15 residues. After removal of 2 bases from V and 2 bases from J, the junction contained 5 bases not matched to a gene. The clonotype was recovered from a human donor in a cohort sampled during active COVID-19. Sequenced sample: peripheral blood. The chain uses TRBV11-2 and TRBJ2-7; 8 bases are a match to TRBD1. CDR3 coding DNA: TGTGCCAGCAGCTTAAGAGGGACAGGTACCTACGAGCAGTACTTC. Translating gives CASSLRGTGTYEQYF.